This entry is about one T cell receptor beta chain. Its target is unknown. The data were obtained in a study of shared clonotypes between healthy human individuals. Study processing details: ImmunoSEQ yielded junction-only sequences lacking quality scores, so filtering differed. Method: immunoSEQ multiplex PCR; TCRdb's copy keeps in-frame clones and lacks some. That table is the source of V, J and clone size, and D and trimming were worked out from the DNA. The table includes about 1.1 million clones, approximately 78% detected once. Germline V gene data show CDR1 as SGHVS and CDR2 as FNYEAQ. The CDR3 totals 18 residues. V was pared by 4 bases and J by 0 bases, with 4 bases of the junction left unmatched. Study-wide results and limits: Naive CD4 clonotypes were shared across several donors at about 5.2%. Incomplete sequencing of sorted subsets was indicated by rarefaction despite large depth.

The chain combines TRBV7-6 with TRBJ2-1; 15 bases align to TRBD2. This TCR came from a man younger than 35 in good health. Some clones in this sample may be carry-over from other donors' samples. The sample consisted of memory CD4+ T cells from PBMCs. Subset meaning: CD45RA-negative fraction. The CDR3 DNA follows: TGTGCCAGCAGCTCCCTGGGACTAGCGGGAGGCTCCTACAATGAGCAGTTCTTC. Residues: CASSSLGLAGGSYNEQFF.